This TCR beta chain was recovered during a study of monozygotic twins with inflammatory bowel disease. TCRdb reanalyzed the 5' RACE reads, giving one entry per CDR3 protein sequence and no DNA. The record lists 400,000 to 500,000 distinct CDR3 sequences, of which the ten most abundant hold 2% to 2.5%. Points on this clonotype: Its antigen is still unknown.

General study points: Findings did not support one strong IBD-associated signal or clonotype.

This CDR3 has 16 residues. Germline CDR1 and CDR2: SNHLY and FYNNEI. This receptor was obtained from a human donor with ulcerative colitis or Crohn's disease, or a healthy co-twin of an affected twin (not recorded which). Sequencing input: blood. The chain joins TRBV2 to TRBJ2-3; TCRdb proposes TRBD1, but this gene call is untestable without DNA. CDR3 residues: CASSESPFRRTDTQYF.